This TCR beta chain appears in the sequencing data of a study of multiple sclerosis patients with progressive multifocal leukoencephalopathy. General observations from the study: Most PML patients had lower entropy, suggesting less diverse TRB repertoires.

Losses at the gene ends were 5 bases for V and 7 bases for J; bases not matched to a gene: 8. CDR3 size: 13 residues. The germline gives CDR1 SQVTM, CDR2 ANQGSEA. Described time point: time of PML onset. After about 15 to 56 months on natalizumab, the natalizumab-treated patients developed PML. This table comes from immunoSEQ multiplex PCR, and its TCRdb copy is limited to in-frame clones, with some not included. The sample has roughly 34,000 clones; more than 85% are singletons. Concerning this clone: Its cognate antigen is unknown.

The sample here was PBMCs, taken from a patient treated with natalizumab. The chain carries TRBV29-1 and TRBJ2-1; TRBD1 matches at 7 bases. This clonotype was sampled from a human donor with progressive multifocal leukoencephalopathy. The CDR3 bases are TGCAGCGTTCTCGACAGGGTGAGAAATGAGCAGTTCTTC. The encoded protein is CSVLDRVRNEQFF.